Listed below are T cell receptor beta chains from one sample, sequenced in a study of control samples from healthy donors and cancer patients. Data came from immunoSEQ multiplex PCR; TCRdb stores just in-frame clones and leaves some out. The sample holds under 450,000 clones; 75% to 95% are singletons and the top ten take 6% to 7%. The material sequenced was PBMCs. All receptors come from a man aged 35 to 55 with head and neck cancer. Each CDR3 is given with its conserved first and last residue. Fields, in order: D gene, V gene, clone size, J gene, CDR3 protein, CDR3 DNA. D genes are given only for firm matches. Clone sizes are given selectively: once, few, many, or a class where the clone is expanded.

D: NA; V: TRBV28; size: NA; J: TRBJ2-3; CDR3: CATSPRRDTQYF; DNA: TGTGCCACCTCGCCGCGGCGAGATACGCAGTATTTT
D: TRBD1; V: TRBV19; size: NA; J: TRBJ2-5; CDR3: CASSTTGTAETQYF; DNA: TGTGCCAGTAGCACGACAGGGACGGCAGAGACCCAGTACTTC
D: NA; V: TRBV13; size: NA; J: TRBJ2-3; CDR3: CASSYVDGGYTDTQYF; DNA: TGTGCCAGCAGCTACGTTGACGGGGGATACACAGATACGCAGTATTTT
D: NA; V: TRBV3-1/TRBV3-2; size: NA; J: TRBJ1-3; CDR3: CASSQDGHSGNTIYF; DNA: TGTGCCAGCAGCCAAGACGGCCACTCTGGAAACACCATATATTTT
D: NA; V: TRBV6-6; size: NA; J: TRBJ1-5; CDR3: CASSTTGVGSQPQHF; DNA: TGTGCCAGCAGTACTACGGGTGTGGGGAGTCAGCCCCAGCATTTT
D: NA; V: TRBV12-5; size: NA; J: TRBJ1-1; CDR3: CASAPPVGGGYTEAFF; DNA: TGTGCTAGTGCCCCCCCGGTAGGGGGGGGGTACACTGAAGCTTTCTTT
D: NA; V: TRBV24-1; size: NA; J: TRBJ1-2; CDR3: CATSDLRGDGTYGYTF; DNA: TGTGCCACCAGTGATTTGCGCGGGGACGGGACCTATGGCTACACCTTC
D: NA; V: TRBV13; size: NA; J: TRBJ1-1; CDR3: CASSTGSATEAFF; DNA: TGTGCCAGCAGCACAGGGTCCGCCACTGAAGCTTTCTTT
D: TRBD2; V: TRBV10-2; size: once; J: TRBJ2-5; CDR3: CASSDLGGAETQYF; DNA: TGCGCCAGCAGTGACCTCGGGGGGGCAGAGACCCAGTACTTC
D: TRBD1; V: TRBV30; size: NA; J: TRBJ2-7; CDR3: CAWTGDRGDEQYF; DNA: TGTGCCTGGACTGGTGACAGGGGGGACGAGCAGTACTTC
D: TRBD2; V: TRBV7-3; size: NA; J: TRBJ2-3; CDR3: CASSPRLAGFTDTQYF; DNA: TGTGCCAGCAGCCCCAGACTAGCGGGGTTCACAGATACGCAGTATTTT
D: NA; V: TRBV19; size: NA; J: TRBJ1-1; CDR3: CASASPQLNTEAFF; DNA: TGTGCCAGTGCCAGCCCCCAGCTGAACACTGAAGCTTTCTTT
D: NA; V: TRBV6-6; size: NA; J: TRBJ2-7; CDR3: CASSYSSSAYEQYF; DNA: TGTGCCAGCAGTTACTCGAGTTCGGCCTACGAGCAGTACTTC
D: NA; V: TRBV20-1; size: NA; J: TRBJ1-6; CDR3: CSASSLDPSSYNSPLHF; DNA: TGCAGTGCTAGTAGCCTCGACCCGAGCTCCTATAATTCACCCCTCCACTTT
D: NA; V: TRBV28; size: NA; J: TRBJ2-4; CDR3: CASRMGIAKNIQYF; DNA: TGTGCCAGCAGAATGGGGATAGCCAAAAACATTCAGTACTTC